This is a list of T cell receptor beta chains from one sample in a study of blood T cell repertoires in COVID-19. Measured with immunoSEQ multiplex PCR; TCRdb has only the in-frame clones, and not every one. The profile shows roughly 70,000 clones, 91% of them singletons. The specimen sequenced was peripheral blood. These receptors were taken from a human donor with active COVID-19. The donor label of this sample is uncertain. Both conserved end residues are part of each CDR3. D genes are given only for firm matches. Only some rows state a clone size, as once, few, many or a class for expanded clones.

TRBJ2-5,TRBV5-1,NA,once,TGCGCCAGCAGCACCCCTTTAGCGTACCAAGAGACCCAGTACTTC,CASSTPLAYQETQYF
TRBJ1-2,TRBV6-4,NA,NA,TGTGCCAGCAGTTTGTTAGGGGGAACTAACTATGGCTACACCTTC,CASSLLGGTNYGYTF
TRBJ1-3,TRBV28,NA,NA,TGTGCCAGCAGTTTACAGGGGAGCTCTGGAAACACCATATATTTT,CASSLQGSSGNTIYF
TRBJ2-1,TRBV3-1/TRBV3-2,TRBD2,NA,TGTGCCAGCAGCCAATTAGGGGGACTAGCCTTCCATGAGCAGTTCTTC,CASSQLGGLAFHEQFF
TRBJ1-2,TRBV13,NA,NA,TGTGCCAGCAGTCCGAACCGGGGCGCCGGGGGGGGCTACACCTTC,CASSPNRGAGGGYTF
TRBJ1-6,TRBV2,NA,NA,TGTGCCAGCTGGGGACGGGAGAATTCACCCCTCCACTTT,CASWGRENSPLHF
TRBJ2-3,TRBV5-4,NA,NA,TGTGCCAGCAGCTTGGAGACAAACACAGATACGCAGTATTTT,CASSLETNTDTQYF
TRBJ1-5,TRBV19,TRBD1,NA,TGTGCCAGTAGGGACAGGGAAGGCCAGCCCCAGCATTTT,CASRDREGQPQHF
TRBJ1-2,TRBV7-3,TRBD1,once,TGTGCCAGCAGCCCCGGGACAGGATTCTATGGCTACACCTTC,CASSPGTGFYGYTF
TRBJ2-1,TRBV7-9,TRBD1,NA,TGTGCCAGCAGCCAGGGACAGGGGTTGGATGAGCAGTTCTTC,CASSQGQGLDEQFF
TRBJ1-1,TRBV5-1,NA,NA,TGCGCCAGCAGCTTACAGGAGAACACTGAAGCTTTCTTT,CASSLQENTEAFF
TRBJ1-2,TRBV20-1,NA,NA,TGCAGTGCTAGAACGGTCGGCTACACCTTC,CSARTVGYTF
TRBJ2-1,TRBV30,NA,NA,TGTGCCTGGAGTCAAACAGGGAGCTCCTACAATGAGCAGTTCTTC,CAWSQTGSSYNEQFF